The entry below gives a single T cell receptor beta chain sequence along with its context. The TCR library protocol attached unique molecular identifiers to the individual cDNA molecules. TCRdb re-called the 5' RACE reads through MiXCR, storing one row per CDR3 protein. This sample has about 70,000 distinct CDR3 sequences, with around 15% found just once. Per germline, CDR1 MGHRA and CDR2 YSYEKL. The CDR3 runs to 17 residues. V was pared by 0 bases and J by 2 bases, with 7 bases of the junction left unmatched. The source of the sample is a study of early T cells in non-severe SARS-CoV-2 infection. For the study at large: Investigators sequenced bulk RNA drawn from unsorted whole blood, and chains remained unpaired.

This chain links TRBV4-1 with TRBJ2-1, with 7 bases aligning to TRBD1. This specimen consisted of whole blood, obtained at baseline. The sequence derives from an adult who was a healthcare worker with PCR-confirmed SARS-CoV-2 infection or an uninfected control (not recorded which). The CDR3 region has the DNA TGCGCCAGCAGCCAAGATAGGACAGGTACTGCCTACAATGAGCAGTTCTTC. This sequence encodes CASSQDRTGTAYNEQFF.